This T cell receptor (beta chain) appears in the sequencing data of a study of blood T cells in healthy people across ages. About the research overall: Template switching captured about one barcoded beta molecule per two T cells. Broader study findings: Unsorted PBMC input precluded a conclusive naive versus antigen-experienced comparison.

Each of the donors had about 9.9 milliliters of peripheral blood drawn into EDTA-treated Vacutainer tubes. Next came a second PCR, run for roughly 6 to 11 cycles, which used a sample-barcoded 5' primer along with a J-beta primer mix. All samples gave at least 2.5 million CDR3-containing paired-end reads. Each CDR3 protein is one row after TCRdb ran MiXCR on the 5' RACE reads. The repertoire holds 1 million or so distinct CDR3 sequences, with around 45% as singletons. Comments on this clonotype: Antigen unknown.

The CDR3 length is 13 residues. Germline assignment: CDR1 SEHNR and CDR2 FQNEAQ (reference sequence). The chain carries TRBV7-9 and TRBJ2-4; D unresolved. The J call may be in error: the DNA end matches TRBJ2-7 better. Sequencing input: blood. The TCR sequence derives from a woman aged 60-75 years in good health. The DNA for the CDR3 is TGTGCCAGCAGCTTACTTCCTTCTGGCGAGCAGTACTTC. Residues: CASSLLPSGEQYF.